Shown below are 28 T cell receptor beta chains from a single sample sequenced in a study of shared clonotypes between healthy human individuals. Terminally differentiated effector memory CD45RA+ cells were left out of the naive CD8 fraction, which was CD45RO-negative and positively selected for CCR7. Method: immunoSEQ multiplex PCR; TCRdb's copy keeps in-frame clones and lacks some. The sample holds about 2.1 million clones, approximately 94% seen once. Specimen: naive CD8+ T cells from PBMCs. The receptors were gathered from a man aged 18-30 years in good health. Some clones in this sample may be carry-over from other donors' samples.

This clone has just one count. CDR3 in DNA: TGTGCCAGCAGTCAACGGGGCAGCGGGGGAGAGACCCAGTACTTC. Residues: CASSQRGSGGETQYF. The V gene is TRBV28, the J gene TRBJ2-5; 8 nucleotides agree with TRBD2. The length of the CDR3 is 15 residues. V lost 5 bases, J lost 4 bases, and 9 bases stayed unmatched. Germline-derived CDR1 and CDR2 are MDHEN and SYDVKM.

The J gene is TRBJ1-4, the V gene TRBV6-5; possibly TRBD1 for D (6 bases). Germline-derived CDR1 and CDR2 are MNHEY and SVGAGI. V was shortened by 6 bases and J by 6 bases, with 11 bases between the two germline ends. The CDR3 spans 13 residues. This CDR3 is CASRAQGHEKLFF. The CDR3 DNA reads TGTGCCAGCAGAGCGCAGGGGCATGAAAAACTGTTTTTT.

V is TRBV6-6 and J is TRBJ1-5; D uncertain. The CDR3 covers 14 residues. V was trimmed by 6 bases and J by 6 bases, leaving 15 bases between them. Germline V gene sequence: CDR1 MNHNY, CDR2 SVGAGI (reference sequence). CDR3 region: CASSAAGSLQPQHF. Here the CDR3 DNA reads TGTGCCAGCAGCGCGGCCGGGTCTCTTCAGCCCCAGCATTTT.

The J gene is TRBJ1-5, the V gene TRBV4-1, with D uncertain. The germline V and J ends were trimmed by 3 bases and 0 bases, with 9 bases remaining between them. This CDR3 is 15 amino acids long. Germline CDR1 reads MGHRA; CDR2 reads YSYEKL. This CDR3 reads CASSQPTSSNQPQHF. The DNA of the CDR3 is TGCGCCAGCAGCCAGCCGACCAGTAGCAATCAGCCCCAGCATTTT.

The J gene is TRBJ2-5, the V gene TRBV19, with D unclear. V lost 5 bases, J lost 4 bases, and 14 bases lay in between. Germline assignment: CDR1 LNHDA and CDR2 SQIVND (reference sequence). This CDR3 has 14 residues. The CDR3 DNA reads TGTGCCAGTAGTTTGGGCGGAAAGACAGAGACCCAGTACTTC. Its translation is CASSLGGKTETQYF. The full variable domain, with the rest looked up from reference TRBV19 and TRBJ2-5, is DGGITQSPKYLFRKEGQNVTLSCEQNLNHDAMYWYRQDPGQGLRLIYYSQIVNDFQKGDIAEGYSVSREKKESFPLTVTSAQKNPTAFYLCASSLGGKTETQYFGPGTRLLVL.

V gene TRBV10-3 combines with J gene TRBJ1-1; TRBD1 matches 7 bases. The CDR3 sequence is 16 residues long. V gave up 6 bases and J gave up 0 bases; unmatched junction bases: 10. Germline V gene data show CDR1 as ENHRY and CDR2 as SYGVKD. This CDR3 is CAISRDRVSMNTEAFF. The CDR3 DNA sequence: TGTGCCATCAGCCGGGACAGAGTCTCCATGAACACTGAAGCTTTCTTT.

The chain couples TRBV10-1 to TRBJ2-7; weak D call: TRBD2 (6 bases). V lost 3 bases and J lost 0, with 15 bases in between. From germline, CDR1 is WNHNN and CDR2 SYGVQD (reference sequence). CDR3 length: 16 amino acids. CDR3 bases: TGCGCCAGCAGTGACGGGAGACTTGACAACTCCTACGAGCAGTACTTC. Its translation: CASSDGRLDNSYEQYF.

V is TRBV7-2 and J is TRBJ2-4; D perhaps matches TRBD1 (6 bases). CDR1 is SGHTA, CDR2 FQGNSA, per germline. The CDR3 extends over 14 amino acids. V gave up 6 bases and J gave up 7 bases, with 16 bases separating them. This chain's CDR3 is CASSPTGPGNIQYF. The CDR3 nucleotides read TGTGCCAGCAGTCCGACAGGCCCGGGGAACATTCAGTACTTC.

The CDR3 DNA reads TGCGCCAGCAGCCCAGGGGGCAGGGCCGGGGAGCTGTTTTTT. Amino acid sequence: CASSPGGRAGELFF. The V and J genes are TRBV4-1 and TRBJ2-2, with TRBD1 matching 8 bases. With V trimmed by 4 bases and J by 6 bases, 4 bases remained unmatched. The CDR3 sequence is 14 residues long. Germline lookup yields CDR1 MGHRA and CDR2 YSYEKL.

V is TRBV5-4 and J is TRBJ2-7, with 11 bases identical to TRBD2. Germline CDR1 is SGHNT and CDR2 is YYREEE (reference sequence). V shed 4 bases, J shed 3 bases, and the junction held 3 bases outside the gene matches. This CDR3 comprises 14 residues. This CDR3 reads CASSPGTSGYEQYF. The DNA for the CDR3 is TGTGCCAGCAGCCCCGGGACTAGCGGCTACGAGCAGTACTTC.

The V gene is TRBV7-9, the J gene TRBJ1-1; possibly TRBD1 for D (5 bases). V was clipped by 5 bases and J by 0 bases, with 16 bases between them. This CDR3 contains 16 residues. Germline CDR1 and CDR2: SEHNR and FQNEAQ (reference sequence). This CDR3 is CASSLTRDGMNTEAFF. The CDR3 DNA reads as TGTGCCAGCAGCCTAACTCGGGACGGGATGAACACTGAAGCTTTCTTT.

The chain combines TRBV19 with TRBJ2-1, with D unresolved. This CDR3 is 15 amino acids long. The germline CDR1 and CDR2 sequences are LNHDA and SQIVND (reference sequence). Deletions cut 6 bases from V and 7 bases from J, with 19 bases between. CDR3 nucleotide sequence: TGTGCCAGTAGCCGGTTCGAGTCTAGAACGAATGAGCAGTTCTTC. It specifies CASSRFESRTNEQFF.

The CDR3 DNA sequence: TGTGCCAGTAGTTGGGACTATCGAACCGGGGAGCTGTTTTTT. This gives the protein CASSWDYRTGELFF. This rearrangement joins TRBV19 to TRBJ2-2; 7 bases match TRBD2. V shed 5 bases, J shed 5 bases, and the junction held 5 bases outside the gene matches. CDR1 and CDR2 from the germline V gene are LNHDA and SQIVND (reference sequence). The CDR3 is 14 residues long.

This chain uses TRBV28 with TRBJ2-2; D is perhaps TRBD1 (5 bases). Germline CDR1 reads MDHEN; CDR2 reads SYDVKM. The V end was cut by 4 bases, the J end by 5 bases, with 11 bases between. The CDR3 totals 14 residues. CDR3 coding DNA: TGTGCCAGCAGTTCTTCAGGGTGGACCGGGGAGCTGTTTTTT. Translating it yields CASSSSGWTGELFF.

The J gene is TRBJ2-1, the V gene TRBV29-1, with 10 positions matching TRBD2. The CDR3 is made up of 17 amino acids. Per the germline V gene, CDR1 is SQVTM and CDR2 is ANQGSEA. V gave up 1 base and J gave up 8 bases; unmatched junction bases: 14. The CDR3 is CSVEVGLDSGRKDEQFF. The DNA for the CDR3 is TGCAGCGTTGAAGTCGGGTTAGATAGCGGGAGGAAGGATGAGCAGTTCTTC.

V gene TRBV6-5 combines with J gene TRBJ2-7; perhaps D is TRBD1 or TRBD2 (6 bases each). The CDR3 consists of 14 residues. Between the trimmed V and J ends, which lost 3 bases and 6 bases, there was a span of 15 bases. CDR1 is MNHEY and CDR2 is SVGAGI in the germline V gene. The CDR3: CASSYGGLWGEQYF. The CDR3 coding sequence is TGTGCCAGCAGTTATGGGGGGCTTTGGGGCGAGCAGTACTTC.

The chain joins TRBV12-5 to TRBJ1-1, with D possibly matching TRBD1 (5 bases). Deletions cut 4 bases from V and 5 bases from J, with 11 bases between. The germline V gene has CDR1 LGHNT and CDR2 FRNRAP. This CDR3 contains 13 residues. CDR3 loop: CASGSGVGTEAFF. The CDR3 coding sequence is TGTGCTAGTGGTTCGGGGGTGGGTACTGAAGCTTTCTTT.

The chain recombines TRBV7-9 with TRBJ2-4, with no clear D. The germline V gene encodes CDR1 SEHNR and CDR2 FQNEAQ (reference sequence). Trimming shortened V by 2 bases and J by 1 base, and 15 bases separated the two germline ends. This CDR3 is built from 17 residues. The CDR3 DNA sequence: TGTGCCAGCAGCTTAATTACTCCGACGCGGGCCAAAAACATTCAGTACTTC. It yields the protein CASSLITPTRAKNIQYF.

This clone was observed a few times. Other DNA sequences of this sample code for an identical CDR3. J is TRBJ1-5 and V is TRBV27; 8 nucleotides line up with TRBD1. Germline V gives CDR1 MNHEY, CDR2 SMNVEV (reference sequence). V was clipped by 6 bases and J by 1 base; unmatched bases: 2. CDR3 size: 14 residues. The CDR3 DNA is TGTGCCAGCAGAGACAGGGGAAGCAATCAGCCCCAGCATTTT. Translating it yields CASRDRGSNQPQHF.

The rearrangement links TRBV7-2 to TRBJ2-1, with a possible D match to TRBD2 (5 bases). Trimming removed 5 bases at V and 7 bases at J, with 18 bases between. From germline, CDR1 is SGHTA and CDR2 FQGNSA. The CDR3 runs 15 residues. The CDR3 DNA follows: TGTGCCAGCAGCGTCCTTTCCGGGATGTTAAATGAGCAGTTCTTC. Translating it yields CASSVLSGMLNEQFF.

The gene calls are TRBV7-2 and TRBJ2-7; D may be TRBD2 (5 bases). V dropped 5 bases and J dropped 7 bases, with 21 bases sitting between them. This CDR3 spans 15 amino acids. Germline assignment: CDR1 SGHTA and CDR2 FQGNSA. The CDR3 loop reads CASSPTWLALREQYF. Here the CDR3 DNA reads TGTGCCAGCAGCCCCACTTGGCTAGCTTTGAGAGAGCAGTACTTC.

The CDR3 reads CASSPSRTSGYYEQYF. Written as DNA, the CDR3 is TGTGCCAGCAGTCCATCTCGGACTAGCGGATACTACGAGCAGTACTTC. The chain joins TRBV27 to TRBJ2-7; TRBD2 matches at 10 bases. V gave up 5 bases and J gave up 3 bases; unmatched junction bases: 10. Germline values: CDR1 MNHEY, CDR2 SMNVEV (reference sequence). The CDR3 has 16 residues.

This clone was seen just once. The chain recombines TRBV7-9 with TRBJ1-2; 12 positions match TRBD1. Germline V lookup: CDR1 SEHNR, CDR2 FQNEAQ (reference sequence). This CDR3 is built from 14 residues. V trimming: 5 bases; J trimming: 7 bases; junction bases outside the gene matches: 5. As DNA, the CDR3 is TGTGCCAGCAGCCCGGGACAGGGGGCTTCTGGCTACACCTTC. Amino acid sequence: CASSPGQGASGYTF.

The V and J genes are TRBV5-1 and TRBJ1-2; D ambiguous. V lost 0 bases to trimming and J lost 4 bases, with 10 bases between them. Germline V gives CDR1 SGHRS, CDR2 YFSETQ. The CDR3 runs 14 residues. The CDR3 DNA reads TGCGCCAGCAGCTTGGCGGTGGACTCCTATGGCTACACCTTC. Translating it yields CASSLAVDSYGYTF.

The chain combines TRBV28 with TRBJ1-5, with D unresolved. This CDR3 is built from 15 residues. The V and J ends lost 3 bases and 6 bases respectively, with 15 bases between them. The germline V gene has CDR1 MDHEN and CDR2 SYDVKM. The CDR3 bases are TGTGCCAGCAGTTTCACGGCGCCCAGAGGTCAGCCCCAGCATTTT. The encoded protein is CASSFTAPRGQPQHF.

The J gene is TRBJ2-1, the V gene TRBV21-1. TRBV21-1 is reported as a pseudogene. The CDR3 is made up of 14 amino acids. CDR3 bases: TGTGCCAGCAGCAAAGGGTTGTTAAACAATGAGCAGTTCTTC. Protein: CASSKGLLNNEQFF.

The chain couples TRBV7-9 to TRBJ2-5, with 7 bases fitting TRBD1. The CDR3 covers 15 residues. The germline gives CDR1 SEHNR, CDR2 FQNEAQ (reference sequence). The junction had 8 bases not matched to a gene; V was cut back by 5 bases and J by 2 bases. This CDR3 reads CASSGRQGTQETQYF. The DNA for the CDR3 is TGTGCCAGCAGCGGCCGACAGGGCACACAAGAGACCCAGTACTTC.

This sequence joins TRBV27 and TRBJ2-3; 9 nucleotides align to TRBD2. V gave up 5 bases and J gave up 6 bases; unmatched junction bases: 9. CDR3 size: 15 residues. In germline, CDR1 is MNHEY, CDR2 SMNVEV (reference sequence). The CDR3 loop reads CASSPLREGGDTQYF. CDR3 DNA sequence: TGTGCCAGCAGTCCCCTGCGGGAGGGCGGGGATACGCAGTATTTT.